Listed below are T cell receptor beta chains from one sample, sequenced in a study of regulatory T cells in long-lasting Graves disease. TCRdb itself ran the multiplex PCR reads through MiXCR, one entry per CDR3 protein. The table includes roughly 430,000 distinct CDR3 sequences, about a sixth detected once. A further study also used this sample, focusing on T cells in Graves' hyperthyroidism and ophthalmopathy.

The specimen was peripheral blood mononuclear cells (PBMCs), collected at new diagnosis, from a patient treated with antithyroid drugs. These TCRs come from a woman in her 30s with Graves disease. Both conserved end residues are part of each CDR3.

J gene	V gene	CDR3 protein
TRBJ2-1	TRBV7-9	CASSLGGLGTPSYNEQFF
TRBJ2-3	TRBV5-1	CASSGSSDGTDTQYF
TRBJ2-4	TRBV2	CARSAAGKKNIQYF
TRBJ2-7	TRBV6-2/TRBV6-3	CASSYSRGNAYEQYF
TRBJ2-1	TRBV19	CASKNQVGEQFF
TRBJ2-7	TRBV19	CASSIGQKAYEQYF
TRBJ2-3	TRBV4-1	CASSQDRTGGGDTQYF
TRBJ2-5	TRBV29-1	CSVDRVGEETQYF
TRBJ1-1	TRBV12-3/TRBV12-4	CASSLVLLGGEAFF
TRBJ1-1	TRBV5-1	CASSSDLPENTEAFF
TRBJ2-7	TRBV7-8	CASSLDRGLSYEQYF
TRBJ1-1	TRBV27	CASRKYRRNTEAFF
TRBJ2-3	TRBV24-1	CATSDLGLDGTQYF
TRBJ2-2	TRBV5-1	CASSGTNTGELFF
TRBJ2-1	TRBV18	CASSPNPGQTNEQFF
TRBJ2-5	TRBV5-8	CASSRPGLAGWQYF
TRBJ1-1	TRBV30	CAWSWDTEAFF
TRBJ1-5	TRBV19	CASSIPTGRGSNQPQHF
TRBJ1-1	TRBV5-6	CASSSDGNTEAFF
TRBJ1-1	TRBV7-2	CASSFTPGNTEAFF
TRBJ2-7	TRBV15	CATSRAGIQSYEQYF
TRBJ2-2	TRBV25-1	CASGDRSNTGELFF
TRBJ2-3	TRBV12-3/TRBV12-4	CASSLARSDTQYF
TRBJ2-2	TRBV6-1	CASNSPARDTGELFF
TRBJ2-7	TRBV16	CASSQSRVGKSTYEQYF
TRBJ1-2	TRBV14	CASSPRARFEYGYTF
TRBJ2-3	TRBV28	CASTQVAFGDTQYF
TRBJ1-1	TRBV19	CASSSLRGLSDTEAFF
TRBJ2-3	TRBV6-1	CASRPPGTDTQYF
TRBJ2-3	TRBV3-1	CASSQSFAEDTQYF
TRBJ2-2	TRBV4-3	CASSQKITSGRPGELFF
TRBJ1-2	TRBV10-2	CASTDSAVDYGYTF
TRBJ1-1	TRBV5-1	CASSLEGNYQAFF
TRBJ1-1	TRBV12-5	CASGLGGPPNTEAFF
TRBJ1-2	TRBV15	CATSGTGYGYTF
TRBJ2-1	TRBV19	CASSITASSYNEQFF
TRBJ1-1	TRBV5-6	CASSFKQLGTEAFF
TRBJ1-1	TRBV20-1	CSAEQGDAFF
TRBJ2-3	TRBV11-2	CASSFSPSGRGSDTQYF
TRBJ2-3	TRBV5-1	CASSFGSPFGDTQYF
TRBJ2-1	TRBV10-3	CAISESATSGNGF
TRBJ2-6	TRBV18	CASSPGVGANVLTF
TRBJ1-4	TRBV6-1	CASSTTSGVGEKLFF
TRBJ2-3	TRBV5-1	CASSPSGRWRNTDTQYF
TRBJ2-4	TRBV4-1	CASSQDRSTKNIQYF
TRBJ2-7	TRBV27	CASSSSPTRVSVLEQYF
TRBJ2-7	TRBV30	CAWKSALSYEQYF
TRBJ2-7	TRBV28	CATFSGTRSSYEQYF
TRBJ1-1	TRBV19	CASSVRDSGRVAFF
TRBJ2-7	TRBV11-1	CASSGTSDAYEQYF
TRBJ2-2	TRBV20-1	CSAPSAAWRRNTGELFF
TRBJ1-4	TRBV29-1	CSVRTATNEKLFF
TRBJ2-2	TRBV28	CASSGGPGELFF
TRBJ1-5	TRBV18	CASSPDRGPNQPQHF
TRBJ2-2	TRBV5-1	CASRPTGNTGELFF
TRBJ1-2	TRBV29-1	CSVEEAGRDSWRSPYGYTF
TRBJ2-1	TRBV12-5	CASGSPTSAYNEQFF
TRBJ2-5	TRBV7-4	CASSLASRLAGAETQYF
TRBJ1-1	TRBV5-5	CASSLWPGGGTEAFF
TRBJ2-3	TRBV27	CASSSRHSGKMQYF